This TCR beta chain was retrieved from a study of blood T cell repertoires in COVID-19. Background on the study: Acute and convalescent COVID-19 samples came from the United States, Italy and Spain. The cDNA or gDNA used as material had been derived from T cells, B-cell-depleted T cells, or PBMCs.

The cohort comprised adults aged 18 to 89 years residing in about two dozen US areas. Produced via immunoSEQ multiplex PCR; TCRdb's table is partial and in-frame only. The sample records approximately 400,000 clones, 80% to 95% being singletons. The CDR3 is made up of 13 amino acids. V lost 4 bases, J lost 7 bases, and 6 bases stayed unmatched. CDR1 is MNHEY and CDR2 is SMNVEV in the germline V gene (reference sequence). This chain connects TRBV27 to TRBJ1-2; TRBD1 matches at 7 bases. This clonotype was obtained from a woman aged 40 to 50 who had been exposed to COVID-19. The sample was PBMCs or T cells enriched from blood (not recorded which). The CDR3 sequence is CASSSGQGVGYTF. CDR3 bases: TGTGCCAGCAGTTCAGGGCAGGGGGTTGGCTACACCTTC.